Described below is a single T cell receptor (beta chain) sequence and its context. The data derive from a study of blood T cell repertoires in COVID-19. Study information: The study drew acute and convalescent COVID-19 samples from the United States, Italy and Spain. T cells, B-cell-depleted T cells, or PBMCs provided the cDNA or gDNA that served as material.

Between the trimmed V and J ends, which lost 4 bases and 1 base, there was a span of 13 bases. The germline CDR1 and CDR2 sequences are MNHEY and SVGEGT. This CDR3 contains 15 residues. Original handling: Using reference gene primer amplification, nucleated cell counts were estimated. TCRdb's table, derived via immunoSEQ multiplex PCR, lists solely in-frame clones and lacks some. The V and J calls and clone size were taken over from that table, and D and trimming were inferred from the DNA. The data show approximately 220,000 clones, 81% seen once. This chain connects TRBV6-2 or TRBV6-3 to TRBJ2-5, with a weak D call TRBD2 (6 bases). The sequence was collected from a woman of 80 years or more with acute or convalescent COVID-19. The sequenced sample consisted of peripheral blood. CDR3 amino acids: CASSFLSGVQETQYF. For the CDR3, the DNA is TGTGCCAGCAGTTTCCTTAGCGGAGTCCAAGAGACCCAGTACTTC.